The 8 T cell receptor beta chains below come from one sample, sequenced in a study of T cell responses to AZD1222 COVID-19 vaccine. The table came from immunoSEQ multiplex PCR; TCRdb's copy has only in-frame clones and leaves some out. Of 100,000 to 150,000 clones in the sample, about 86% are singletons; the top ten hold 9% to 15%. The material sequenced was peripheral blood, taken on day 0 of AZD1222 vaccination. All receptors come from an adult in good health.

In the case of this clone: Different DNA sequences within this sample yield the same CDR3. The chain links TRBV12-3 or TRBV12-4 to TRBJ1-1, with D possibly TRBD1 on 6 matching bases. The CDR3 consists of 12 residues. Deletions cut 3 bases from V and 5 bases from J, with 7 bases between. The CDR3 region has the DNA TGTGCCAGCAGTTTTCAGGGGACTGAAGCTTTCTTT. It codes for CASSFQGTEAFF.

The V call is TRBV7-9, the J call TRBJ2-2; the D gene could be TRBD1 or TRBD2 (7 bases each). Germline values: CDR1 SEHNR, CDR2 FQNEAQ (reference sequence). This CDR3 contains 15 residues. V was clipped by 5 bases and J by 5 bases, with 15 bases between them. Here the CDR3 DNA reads TGTGCCAGCAGCGACCGACAGGGAGGGACCGGGGAGCTGTTTTTT. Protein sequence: CASSDRQGGTGELFF.

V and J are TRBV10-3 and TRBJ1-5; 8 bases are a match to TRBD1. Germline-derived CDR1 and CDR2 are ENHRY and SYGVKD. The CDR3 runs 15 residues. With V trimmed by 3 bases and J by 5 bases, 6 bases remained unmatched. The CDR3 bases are TGTGCCATCAGTGACTCCAGGGGGCACGATCAGCCCCAGCATTTT. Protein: CAISDSRGHDQPQHF.

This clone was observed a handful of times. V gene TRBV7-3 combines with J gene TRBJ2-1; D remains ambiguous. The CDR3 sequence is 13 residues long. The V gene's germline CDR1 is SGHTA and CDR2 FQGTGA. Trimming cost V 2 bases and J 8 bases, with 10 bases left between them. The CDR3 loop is CASSLSAKYEQFF. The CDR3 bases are TGTGCCAGCAGCTTATCGGCTAAGTATGAGCAGTTCTTC.

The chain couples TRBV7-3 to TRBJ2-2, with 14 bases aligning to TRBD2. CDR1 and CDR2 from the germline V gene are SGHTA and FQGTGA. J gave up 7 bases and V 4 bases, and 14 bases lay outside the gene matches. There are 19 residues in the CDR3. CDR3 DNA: TGTGCCAGCAGCTCCCGGGGACTAGCGGGGGACGCTGAGTTCGGGGAGCTGTTTTTT. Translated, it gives CASSSRGLAGDAEFGELFF.

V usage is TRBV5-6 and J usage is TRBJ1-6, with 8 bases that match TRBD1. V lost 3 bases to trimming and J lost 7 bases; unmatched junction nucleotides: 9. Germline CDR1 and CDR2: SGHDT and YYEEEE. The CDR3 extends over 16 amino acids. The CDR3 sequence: CASSSLSGGWNSPLHF. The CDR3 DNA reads TGTGCCAGCAGCTCGCTTTCAGGGGGCTGGAATTCACCCCTCCACTTT.

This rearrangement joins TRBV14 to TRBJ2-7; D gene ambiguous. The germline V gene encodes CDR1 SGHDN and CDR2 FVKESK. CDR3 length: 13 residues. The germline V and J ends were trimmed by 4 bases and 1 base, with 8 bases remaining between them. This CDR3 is CASSPFESYEQYF. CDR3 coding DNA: TGTGCCAGCAGCCCCTTCGAATCCTACGAGCAGTACTTC.

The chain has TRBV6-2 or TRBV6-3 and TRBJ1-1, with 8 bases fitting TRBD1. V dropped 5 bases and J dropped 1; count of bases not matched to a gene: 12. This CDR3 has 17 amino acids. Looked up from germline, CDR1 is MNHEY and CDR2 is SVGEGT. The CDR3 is CASSKPWDRTTNTEAFF. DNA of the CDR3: TGTGCCAGCAGTAAACCCTGGGACAGGACAACGAACACTGAAGCTTTCTTT.